These 16 T cell receptor beta chains came from one sample sequenced in a study of CD8 T cells in Susac syndrome. Random hexamers were used to reverse transcribe 0.5 to 1 ug of RNA. MiXCR, applied by TCRdb to the immunoSEQ multiplex PCR reads, yields one record per CDR3 protein. This table has 70,000 to 75,000 distinct CDR3 sequences, just over 90% appearing once. Source material: CD4+ T cells from PBMCs. Receptor source: a human donor with Susac syndrome.

The V call is TRBV7-3, the J call TRBJ2-1; no reliable D call. The length of the CDR3 is 12 residues. V lost 2 bases and J 5 bases, leaving 4 bases between the germline ends. Germline V gene lookup returns CDR1 SGHTA and CDR2 FQGTGA. The CDR3: CASSLANNEQFF. The DNA for the CDR3 is TGTGCCAGCAGCTTAGCAAACAATGAGCAGTTCTTC.

This chain uses TRBV7-3 with TRBJ1-2; maybe TRBD1 (5 bases). The V gene's germline CDR1 is SGHTA and CDR2 FQGTGA. CDR3 length equals 12 residues. The ends were cut back, 5 bases at V and 8 bases at J, with 12 bases in the middle. The CDR3 region is CASSPGTGGYTF. DNA for the CDR3: TGTGCCAGCAGCCCCGGGACTGGAGGCTACACCTTC. The full variable domain, its missing parts supplied by reference TRBV7-3 and TRBJ1-2, is GAGVSQTPSNKVTEKGKYVELRCDPISGHTALYWYRQSLGQGPEFLIYFQGTGAADDSGLPNDRFFAVRPEGSVSTLKIQRTERGDSAVYLCASSPGTGGYTFGSGTRLTVV.

The chain recombines TRBV7-6 with TRBJ2-4; tentative D call: TRBD1 (6 bases). CDR3 length: 14 amino acids. Trimming took 5 bases from V and 7 from J, leaving 15 bases between them. Germline V gives CDR1 SGHVS, CDR2 FNYEAQ. The CDR3 DNA reads TGTGCCAGCAGCACCCCCGGACAGTTGAACATTCAGTACTTC. This sequence encodes CASSTPGQLNIQYF.

The chain employs TRBV5-1 and TRBJ1-5; 8 nucleotides agree with TRBD1. V trimming: 3 bases; J trimming: 2 bases; junction bases outside the gene matches: 1. Looked up from germline, CDR1 is SGHRS and CDR2 is YFSETQ. This CDR3 region has 14 residues. The CDR3: CASSSGQGNQPQHF. The CDR3 DNA follows: TGCGCCAGCAGCTCGGGACAGGGCAATCAGCCCCAGCATTTT.

As DNA, the CDR3 is TGTGCCAGCAGTCGAGCGGGGGGCTTGTACAATGAGCAGTTCTTC. This gives the protein CASSRAGGLYNEQFF. The V gene is TRBV25-1, the J gene TRBJ2-1, with 9 nucleotides matching TRBD2. Looked up from germline, CDR1 is MGHDK and CDR2 is SYGVNS. V was pared by 5 bases and J by 4 bases, with 6 bases of the junction left unmatched. There are 15 residues in the CDR3.

The CDR3 nucleotides read TGCGCCAGCAGCCAAGATTCCCCACTAGCGGGGATTAGCACAGATACGCAGTATTTT. Its translation is CASSQDSPLAGISTDTQYF. The gene calls are TRBV4-3 and TRBJ2-3; the match to TRBD2 covers 10 bases. In germline, CDR1 is LGHNA, CDR2 YSLEER. With 0 bases clipped from V and 0 bases from J, the junction kept 9 bases outside the gene matches. There are 19 residues in the CDR3.

The rearrangement joins TRBV6-2 or TRBV6-3 to TRBJ2-1; D is tentatively TRBD1 or TRBD2 (5 bases each). Looked up from germline, CDR1 is MNHEY and CDR2 is SVGEGT. Trimming shortened V by 0 bases and J by 3 bases, and 15 bases separated the two germline ends. The CDR3 sequence is 17 residues long. The chain's CDR3 is CASSYSPGASDYNEQFF. CDR3 nucleotides: TGTGCCAGCAGTTACTCACCCGGGGCGTCCGACTACAATGAGCAGTTCTTC.

V is TRBV6-6 and J is TRBJ1-5; TRBD1 aligns across 7 bases. V shed 8 bases and J 7 bases; nucleotides not matched to a gene: 11. The CDR3 extends over 14 amino acids. Per the germline V gene, CDR1 is MNHNY and CDR2 is SVGAGI (reference sequence). As DNA, the CDR3 is TGTGCCAGCCGTAAGACAGGGTCTCAACAGCCCCAGCATTTT. This gives the protein CASRKTGSQQPQHF.

The V gene is TRBV30, the J gene TRBJ1-6; D remains unclear. This CDR3 has 19 amino acids. V shed 0 bases and J shed 6 bases, with 24 bases lying between them. In germline, CDR1 is GTSNPN, CDR2 SVGIG (reference sequence). The CDR3 nucleotides read TGTGCCTGGAGTGTACACCCATTAACCCACGGGCGCGGTAATTCACCCCTCCACTTT. Its protein is CAWSVHPLTHGRGNSPLHF. Together with reference TRBV30 and TRBJ1-6, the CDR3 gives the full variable domain: SQTIHQWPATLVQPVGSPLSLECTVEGTSNPNLYWYRQAAGRGLQLLFYSVGIGQISSEVPQNLSASRPQDRQFILSSKKLLLSDSGFYLCAWSVHPLTHGRGNSPLHFGNGTRLTVT.

V is TRBV4-2 and J is TRBJ2-1, with a possible D match to TRBD1 (6 bases). The CDR3 has 16 amino acids. Trimming took 0 bases from V and 4 from J, leaving 13 bases between them. From germline, CDR1 is LGHNA and CDR2 YNFKEQ. The CDR3 coding sequence is TGTGCCAGCAGCCAAGATTTAACAGGGCCGTACAATGAGCAGTTCTTC. Translating it yields CASSQDLTGPYNEQFF.

The gene calls are TRBV5-1 and TRBJ2-2; TRBD1 aligns across 7 bases. V trimming: 4 bases; J trimming: 0 bases; junction bases outside the gene matches: 3. The CDR3 is made up of 15 amino acids. Germline loops: CDR1 SGHRS, CDR2 YFSETQ. In DNA, the CDR3 is TGCGCCAGCAGCATAGGACAGGCGAACACCGGGGAGCTGTTTTTT. It specifies CASSIGQANTGELFF.

The rearrangement joins TRBV3-1 to TRBJ1-6, with TRBD1 identical over 7 bases. V lost 1 base and J lost 7; bases outside the gene matches: 1. CDR3 length equals 14 residues. Germline values: CDR1 LGHDT, CDR2 YNNKEL (reference sequence). CDR3 DNA sequence: TGTGCCAGCAGCCAAGTACAGGGGAATTCACCCCTCCACTTT. Translation gives CASSQVQGNSPLHF.

The chain combines TRBV7-2 with TRBJ2-5; D uncertain. The CDR3 covers 12 residues. The ends were cut back, 5 bases at V and 0 bases at J, with 4 bases in the middle. The germline V gene has CDR1 SGHTA and CDR2 FQGNSA. The CDR3 sequence is CASSRYQETQYF. CDR3 DNA: TGTGCCAGCAGCCGGTACCAAGAGACCCAGTACTTC. The full variable domain, completed using reference TRBV7-2 and TRBJ2-5, is GAGVSQSPSNKVTEKGKDVELRCDPISGHTALYWYRQSLGQGLEFLIYFQGNSAPDKSGLPSDRFSAERTGGSVSTLTIQRTQQEDSAVYLCASSRYQETQYFGPGTRLLVL.

The count of this clonotype is one. V gene TRBV7-9 combines with J gene TRBJ2-3; TRBD2 agrees at 7 bases. Trimming cost V 11 bases and J 2 bases; bases outside gene matches: 10. Germline V gene lookup returns CDR1 SEHNR and CDR2 FQNEAQ (reference sequence). The CDR3 runs 14 residues. CDR3 sequence: CACPGGLATDTQYF. The CDR3 DNA sequence: TGTGCCTGTCCCGGGGGGTTGGCCACAGATACGCAGTATTTT.

The chain carries TRBV18 and TRBJ2-2; 9 positions agree with TRBD1. Looked up from germline, CDR1 is KGHSH and CDR2 is LQKENI. The junction had 7 bases not matched to a gene; V was cut back by 6 bases and J by 5 bases. This CDR3 region has 15 residues. The CDR3 nucleotides are TGTGCCAGCTCGTCGTCGACAGGGGGGACCGGGGAGCTGTTTTTT. Protein: CASSSSTGGTGELFF.

This chain uses TRBV6-2 or TRBV6-3 with TRBJ2-3; no firm D call. The CDR3 consists of 15 residues. Germline CDR1 is MNHEY and CDR2 is SVGEGT. The V gene lost 6 bases and the J gene lost 4 bases, with 17 bases spanning the gap. Here the CDR3 reads CASSSWVGRADTQYF. The DNA for the CDR3 is TGTGCCAGCAGCTCCTGGGTGGGCCGCGCAGATACGCAGTATTTT.